This T cell receptor beta chain appears in the sequencing data of a study of cytomegalovirus exposure and HLA in healthy donors. Amplification used 60 Vbeta primers and 13 Jbeta primers. Profiling relied on immunoSEQ multiplex PCR, and the TCRdb table lists in-frame clones only, not all of them. Seen here are 110,000 to 150,000 clones, roughly four fifths observed once, and the top ten hold around 1.9%. On this clone itself: Its antigen remains unknown.

The CDR3 extends over 16 amino acids. CDR1 is PRHDT, CDR2 FYEKMQ, per germline (reference sequence). The trim removed 5 bases at V and 4 bases at J, leaving 11 bases unmatched. General study findings and limits: TCR beta sequences reportedly predicted most subjects' HLA-A and HLA-B alleles accurately. With high specificity and sensitivity, the classifier reportedly diagnosed cytomegalovirus status.

The sequenced sample consisted of PBMCs. The TCR originated in a woman aged 40 to 49 in good health and CMV-seronegative. This chain connects TRBV13 to TRBJ2-3, with 8 bases lining up with TRBD1. The CDR3 loop is CASSDTVQGAPDTQYF. In nucleotides, the CDR3 is TGTGCCAGCAGCGACACGGTGCAGGGGGCCCCAGATACGCAGTATTTT.